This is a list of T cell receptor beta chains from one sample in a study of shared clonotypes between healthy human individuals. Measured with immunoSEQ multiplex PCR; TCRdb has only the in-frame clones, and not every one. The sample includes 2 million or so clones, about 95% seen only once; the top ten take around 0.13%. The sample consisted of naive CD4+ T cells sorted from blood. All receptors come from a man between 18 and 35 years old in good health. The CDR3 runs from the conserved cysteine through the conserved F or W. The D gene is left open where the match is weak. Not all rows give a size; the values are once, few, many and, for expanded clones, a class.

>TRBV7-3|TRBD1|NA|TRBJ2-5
TGTGCCAGCAGCTTAAGGGCAGGGGGCCAAGAGACCCAGTACTTC
CASSLRAGGQETQYF
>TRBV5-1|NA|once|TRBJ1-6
TGCGCCAGCAGCTTGGGTCCGGGGGGCATCGGATCACCCCTCCACTTT
CASSLGPGGIGSPLHF
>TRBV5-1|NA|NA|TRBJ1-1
TGCGCCAGCAGCATCAACACAGGGAACGCTGAAGCTTTCTTT
CASSINTGNAEAFF
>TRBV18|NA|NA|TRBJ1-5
TGTGCCAGCTCACCCTATTCCGGAACAGGGAGCAATCAGCCCCAGCATTTT
CASSPYSGTGSNQPQHF
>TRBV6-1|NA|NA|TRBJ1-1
TGTGCCAGCACTCCGGGGAACACTGAAGCTTTCTTT
CASTPGNTEAFF
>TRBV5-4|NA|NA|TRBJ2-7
TGTGCCAGCAGCTTGGGAGGAGACAGCTCCTACGAGCAGTACTTC
CASSLGGDSSYEQYF
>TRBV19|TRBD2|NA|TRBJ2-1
TGTGCCAGTAGCCCTAGCGGGAGGGCGTCCTACAATGAGCAGTTCTTC
CASSPSGRASYNEQFF
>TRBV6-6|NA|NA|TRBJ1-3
TGTGCCAGCAGTTACTCGGTATCTGGAAACACCATATATTTT
CASSYSVSGNTIYF
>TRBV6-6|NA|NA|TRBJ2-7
TGTGCCAGCAGACAGGAGGGGATAGGCTACGAGCAGTACTTC
CASRQEGIGYEQYF
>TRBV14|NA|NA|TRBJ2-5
TGTGCCAGCAGCTCCGAGGGCCGAAAACAAGAGACCCAGTACTTC
CASSSEGRKQETQYF
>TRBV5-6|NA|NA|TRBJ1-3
TGTGCCAGCAGGGTGGGGACGTCTGGAAACACCATATATTTT
CASRVGTSGNTIYF
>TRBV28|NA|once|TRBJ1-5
TGTGCCAGCAGCCACAGTACTAACAATCAGCCCCAGCATTTT
CASSHSTNNQPQHF
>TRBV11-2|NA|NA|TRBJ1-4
TGTGCCAGCAGCTTAGGACAGGTGGGAGAAAAACTGTTTTTT
CASSLGQVGEKLFF
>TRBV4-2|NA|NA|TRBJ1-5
TGTGCCAGCAGCCAGGGGGGGAATCAGTCCCAGCATTTT
CASSQGGNQSQHF
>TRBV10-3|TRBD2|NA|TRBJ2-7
TGTGCCAACTCGAGGCGGGAGGGCGTCCACGAGCAGTACTTC
CANSRREGVHEQYF
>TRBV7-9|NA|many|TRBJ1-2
TGTGCCAGCAGCCTTGGCACTGCAAGTTATGGCTACACCTTC
CASSLGTASYGYTF
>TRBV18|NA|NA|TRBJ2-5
TGTGCCAGCTCACGGGCCTCCCAAGAGACCCAGTACTTC
CASSRASQETQYF
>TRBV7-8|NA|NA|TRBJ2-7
TGTGCCAGCAGCTTAGCGACTTTGGGACACCTACTTAGCTACGAGCAGTACTTC
CASSLATLGHLLSYEQYF
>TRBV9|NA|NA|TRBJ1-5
TGTGCCAGCAGCGTAGGGGAACGACAGCCCCAGCATTTT
CASSVGERQPQHF
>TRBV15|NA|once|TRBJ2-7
TGTGCCACCAGCAGAGACAGTGGCTACGAGCAGTACTTC
CATSRDSGYEQYF
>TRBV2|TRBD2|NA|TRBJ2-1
TGTGCCAGCGGGCTCCTCGGGACTAGCGGGGGCAATGAGCAGTTCTTC
CASGLLGTSGGNEQFF
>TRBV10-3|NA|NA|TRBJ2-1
TGTGCCATCAGTGAAGGAACCAGTTTAAGCTCCTACAATGAGCAGTTCTTC
CAISEGTSLSSYNEQFF
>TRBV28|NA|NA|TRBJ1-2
TGTGCCAGCAGCCGAAACTATGGCTACACCTTC
CASSRNYGYTF
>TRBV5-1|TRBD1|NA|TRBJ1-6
TGCGCCAGCAGCTTTGAGGGGGCGCGGAATTCACCCCTCCACTTT
CASSFEGARNSPLHF
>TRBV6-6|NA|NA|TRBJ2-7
TGTGCCAGCAACCCCGATCGATTTTACGAGCAGTACTTC
CASNPDRFYEQYF
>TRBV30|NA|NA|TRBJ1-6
TGTGCCTGGAGTGCACTCAGGCAGGGAGGGGGGCCCCTCCACTTT
CAWSALRQGGGPLHF
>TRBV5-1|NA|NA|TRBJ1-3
TGCGCCAGCAGCTTGGAGGTTCAAGGCTCTGGAAACACCATATATTTT
CASSLEVQGSGNTIYF
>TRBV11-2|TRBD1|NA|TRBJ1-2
TGTGCCAGCAGCCCAGGGGGCGGAAACTATGGCTACACCTTC
CASSPGGGNYGYTF
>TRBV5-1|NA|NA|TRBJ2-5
TGCGCCAGCAGCTTGGGAACATGGCAAGAGACCCAGTACTTC
CASSLGTWQETQYF
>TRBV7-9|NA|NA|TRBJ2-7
TGTGCCAGCAGCTCACAGGCCTCCTACGAGCAGTACTTC
CASSSQASYEQYF